A selection of T cell receptor beta chains follows, all from one sample in a study of patients and donors after allogeneic stem cell transplantation. TCRdb independently ran MiXCR on the RT-PCR reads; one entry per CDR3 protein. The top ten clones hold about two thirds of a sample with about 40,000 distinct CDR3 sequences, about 30% of them seen once. Sequencing input: blood, either unsorted or a sorted T cell fraction (not recorded which). The receptors were gathered from a human donor who was either an allogeneic HSCT recipient or a stem cell or donor lymphocyte infusion donor (not recorded which). It is not recorded whose cells these are; they may come from a transplant donor. The CDR3 runs from the conserved cysteine through the conserved F or W. The D gene is left open where the match is weak. Some rows mark clone size as missing; the rest say once, few, many or name a class of expanded clone.

CASSVGRSGNEQFF | TGTGCCAGCAGCGTAGGCCGGTCCGGCAATGAGCAGTTCTTC | TRBJ2-1 | NA | TRBV9 | NA
CASSLSSGNTIYF | TGTGCCAGCAGTTTGAGCTCTGGAAACACCATATATTTT | TRBJ1-3 | NA | TRBV28 | many
CAGQTGGSNQPQHF | TGTGCCGGCCAGACAGGAGGGAGCAATCAGCCCCAGCATTTT | TRBJ1-5 | NA | TRBV28 | NA
CASSQEGSYEQYF | TGTGCCAGCAGCCAAGAGGGAAGTTACGAGCAGTACTTC | TRBJ2-7 | NA | TRBV3-1 | NA
CASSHLAGSTYNEQFF | TGCGCCAGCAGCCACTTAGCGGGAAGCACCTACAATGAGCAGTTCTTC | TRBJ2-1 | TRBD2 | TRBV4-1 | few
CASSSNSYEQYF | TGTGCCAGCAGCTCTAACTCCTACGAGCAGTACTTC | TRBJ2-7 | NA | TRBV7-2 | NA
CASSRGQVRNTEAFF | TGTGCCAGCAGCCGGGGACAGGTGAGGAACACTGAAGCTTTCTTT | TRBJ1-1 | TRBD1 | TRBV12-3/TRBV12-4 | few
CAISDPRGDGETQYF | TGTGCCATCAGTGACCCGCGGGGCGACGGGGAGACCCAGTACTTC | TRBJ2-5 | NA | TRBV10-3 | NA
CASSGGLGQFF | TGTGCCAGCAGCGGGGGTCTAGGGCAGTTCTTC | TRBJ2-1 | NA | TRBV11-2 | NA
CASSLSPGLNTGELFF | TGTGCCAGCAGCTTAAGTCCGGGACTCAACACCGGGGAGCTGTTTTTT | TRBJ2-2 | NA | TRBV7-3 | NA
CASSLWGNGELFF | TGTGCCAGCAGTTTATGGGGGAACGGGGAGCTGTTTTTT | TRBJ2-2 | NA | TRBV12-3/TRBV12-4 | NA
CASSLNPSGSYTGELFF | TGTGCCAGCAGTTTAAACCCTAGCGGGAGTTACACCGGGGAGCTGTTTTTT | TRBJ2-2 | TRBD2 | TRBV6-5 | few
CASSSGLAGAIFF | TGTGCCAGCAGCTCAGGACTAGCGGGGGCCATTTTCTTC | TRBJ2-1 | TRBD2 | TRBV7-3 | NA
CSVEDLDREVGNYGYTF | TGCAGCGTTGAAGATCTGGACAGGGAGGTCGGAAACTATGGCTACACCTTC | TRBJ1-2 | TRBD1 | TRBV29-1 | few
CASSQDPGYYGYTF | TGTGCCAGCAGCCAAGATCCTGGGTACTATGGCTACACCTTC | TRBJ1-2 | NA | TRBV3-1 | NA
CASSVGRRDTEAFF | TGCGCCAGCAGTGTGGGGAGGCGGGACACTGAAGCTTTCTTT | TRBJ1-1 | NA | TRBV10-2 | many
CSAGDSFASSFTDTQYF | TGCAGCGCGGGGGACAGTTTTGCCTCCAGTTTCACAGATACGCAGTATTTT | TRBJ2-3 | NA | TRBV29-1 | few
CASSKAGELFF | TGTGCCAGCAGTAAAGCCGGGGAGCTGTTTTTT | TRBJ2-2 | NA | TRBV12-3/TRBV12-4 | many
CASSQYSPRAEQETQYF | TGTGCCAGTAGCCAGTACTCCCCTCGGGCCGAACAAGAGACCCAGTACTTC | TRBJ2-5 | NA | TRBV19 | few
CSASNKRHRDF | TGCAGTGCTAGCAATAAAAGACACCGGGACTTC | TRBJ2-7 | NA | TRBV20-1 | NA
CASSYKRDAYEQYF | TGTGCCAGCAGTTATAAGCGGGATGCCTACGAGCAGTACTTC | TRBJ2-7 | TRBD2 | TRBV6-9 | NA
CASSLAGSYEQYF | TGTGCCAGCAGCTTAGCTGGCAGCTACGAGCAGTACTTC | TRBJ2-7 | NA | TRBV7-9 | NA
CSVTALDSPLHF | TGCAGCGTCACCGCTCTGGATTCACCCCTCCACTTT | TRBJ1-6 | NA | TRBV29-1 | NA
CASRTGTGFTGELFF | TGTGCCAGCAGAACCGGGACAGGATTCACCGGGGAGCTGTTTTTT | TRBJ2-2 | TRBD1 | TRBV12-3/TRBV12-4 | NA
CASSDLGTGVSPLHF | TGTGCCAGCAGTGACCTAGGGACAGGGGTATCACCCCTCCACTTT | TRBJ1-6 | TRBD1 | TRBV6-5 | NA
CASSLGPGLVFYEQFF | TGCGCCAGCAGCTTGGGTCCGGGACTAGTTTTTTATGAGCAGTTCTTC | TRBJ2-1 | TRBD2 | TRBV5-1 | many
CASSFAGTSYGYTF | TGTGCCAGCAGTTTTGCAGGGACATCCTATGGCTACACCTTC | TRBJ1-2 | NA | TRBV27 | many
CASSQGVGGMGPLHF | TGCGCCAGCAGCCAGGGAGTGGGGGGGATGGGACCCCTCCACTTT | TRBJ1-6 | NA | TRBV4-3 | NA
CASSPRTVLYEKLFF | TGTGCCAGCAGCCCGCGGACAGTTTTGTATGAAAAACTGTTTTTT | TRBJ1-4 | NA | TRBV5-8 | NA
CASTYRGAGELFF | TGTGCCAGCACCTACAGGGGCGCCGGGGAGCTGTTTTTT | TRBJ2-2 | TRBD1 | TRBV6-2/TRBV6-3 | few
CASSLEGRTDTQYF | TGTGCCAGCAGCTTAGAAGGTCGCACAGATACGCAGTATTTT | TRBJ2-3 | NA | TRBV7-2 | many
CASSQGQGRGAYGYTF | TGTGCCAGCAGCCAAGGGCAGGGCCGTGGAGCTTATGGCTACACCTTC | TRBJ1-2 | NA | TRBV4-2 | NA
CSVERGADYGYTF | TGCAGCGTTGAGCGGGGAGCGGACTATGGCTACACCTTC | TRBJ1-2 | NA | TRBV29-1 | few
CSVGRTGQETQYF | TGCAGCGTTGGAAGGACAGGACAAGAGACCCAGTACTTC | TRBJ2-5 | TRBD1 | TRBV29-1 | NA
CASSFWDRENTGELFF | TGCGCCAGCAGCTTCTGGGACAGGGAGAACACCGGGGAGCTGTTTTTT | TRBJ2-2 | TRBD1 | TRBV5-1 | few
CASSLVGREETQYF | TGTGCCAGCAGTTTAGTGGGCAGAGAAGAGACCCAGTACTTC | TRBJ2-5 | NA | TRBV27 | NA
CASSPTLQRTRRYNEQFF | TGTGCCAGCAGTCCGACCCTCCAGCGGACCAGACGATACAATGAGCAGTTCTTC | TRBJ2-1 | NA | TRBV2 | NA
CASGLVLRQGDDEQFF | TGTGCTAGTGGTTTGGTACTGAGACAGGGGGATGATGAGCAGTTCTTC | TRBJ2-1 | TRBD1 | TRBV12-5 | NA
CASSRRGTDTQYF | TGTGCCAGCAGTCGGCGGGGCACAGATACGCAGTATTTT | TRBJ2-3 | NA | TRBV27 | NA